Sequencing of this T cell receptor beta chain was carried out in a study of cytomegalovirus exposure and HLA in healthy donors. Notes on the study in general: Usually a TCR sequence was rare, but some public TCRs were found in many donors. When analyzed later, a missense DCLRE1C variant was found to be linked to TCR beta V- and J-gene trimming.

This clone was recorded a few times. Its target is unknown. PCR primers comprised 60 Vbeta and 13 Jbeta primers. The method was immunoSEQ multiplex PCR; TCRdb's version includes in-frame clones alone and lacks a portion of them. The data show under 100,000 clones, about 73% seen once. The V segment lost 6 bases and the J segment 2 bases; nucleotides outside the gene matches: 5. There are 14 residues in the CDR3. Germline lookup yields CDR1 SNHLY and CDR2 FYNNEI. The sequence was collected from a woman in her forties or fifties in good health and CMV-seropositive. The sample taken for sequencing was PBMCs. V gene TRBV2 combines with J gene TRBJ1-2, with 8 bases that match TRBD1. This CDR3 is CASSITGGNYGYTF. In DNA, the CDR3 is TGTGCCAGCAGCATAACAGGGGGGAACTATGGCTACACCTTC.